Shown below are 7 T cell receptor beta chains from a single sample sequenced in a study of T-cell reconstitution after alpha-beta-depleted transplantation in children. A library of TCRbeta sequences, prepared with unique molecular identifiers, was generated. TCRdb re-analysed the PCR reads in MiXCR, keeping a single row per CDR3 protein. The sample yields some 500,000 distinct CDR3 sequences, about 17% seen once. The sequencing used PBMCs from the stem cell graft donor, collected from the stem cell graft. Source of these receptors: a human donor who donated a stem cell graft to a child with acute lymphoblastic leukemia.

The rearrangement joins TRBV7-9 to TRBJ2-3, with 7 bases fitting TRBD2. J was trimmed by 1 base and V by 5 bases; bases with no gene match: 6. This CDR3 contains 15 residues. Germline CDR1 reads SEHNR; CDR2 reads FQNEAQ (reference sequence). CDR3 in amino acids: CASSPPSGGTDTQYF. CDR3 nucleotides: TGTGCCAGCAGCCCACCCAGCGGGGGCACAGATACGCAGTATTTT.

V and J are TRBV7-9 and TRBJ2-1; 8 bases are shared with TRBD2. Unmatched junction bases numbered 8, after V lost 4 bases and J lost 6 bases. Germline V CDR1 and CDR2: SEHNR, FQNEAQ (reference sequence). The CDR3 covers 15 residues. In DNA form, the CDR3 reads TGTGCCAGCAGCTCAGTAGCGGGATGGGCCAATGAGCAGTTCTTC. Its protein is CASSSVAGWANEQFF.

A remark on this clonotype: At one of its ends the junction is not consistent with the germline gene, which may arise from a read error. The chain is built from TRBV25-1 and TRBJ2-6, with 9 bases matching TRBD1. Germline V gene lookup returns CDR1 MGHDK and CDR2 SYGVNS. The CDR3 loop spans 19 amino acids. CDR3 protein: CASSETGTGMFSGANGLTF. The CDR3 DNA reads TGTGCCAGCAGTGAAACCGGGACAGGGATGTTCTCTGGGGCCAACGGCCTGACTTTC.

The chain is built from TRBV4-2 and TRBJ1-2; D gene uncertain. CDR3 length equals 12 residues. Trimming pared 0 bases from V and 8 bases from J, leaving 7 bases between. Germline lookup yields CDR1 LGHNA and CDR2 YNFKEQ. The CDR3: CASSQDLDGYTF. DNA of the CDR3: TGTGCCAGCAGCCAAGATCTAGACGGCTACACCTTC.

In its sample, this clonotype was seen a few times. The chain couples TRBV7-9 to TRBJ2-5, with D tentatively TRBD1 (8 bases). V lost 3 bases and J lost 5, with 22 bases in between. Per germline, CDR1 SEHNR and CDR2 FQNEAQ (reference sequence). CDR3 length equals 17 residues. CDR3 residues: CASSFTQTGEGRETQYF. For the CDR3, the DNA is TGTGCCAGCAGCTTTACCCAGACAGGGGAGGGCAGGGAGACCCAGTACTTC.

The chain uses TRBV10-2 and TRBJ1-2; D gene ambiguous. Germline V gene lookup returns CDR1 WSHSY and CDR2 SAAADI. V gave up 3 bases and J gave up 2 bases, with 13 bases separating them. The CDR3 runs 15 residues. CDR3 DNA sequence: TGCGCCAGCAGTGAAGGTCCCCTCCTCAACTATGGCTACACCTTC. Amino acid sequence: CASSEGPLLNYGYTF.

A few counts support this clonotype. The V and J genes are TRBV12-3 or TRBV12-4 and TRBJ2-7; TRBD2 is a possible D gene (6 bases). V was cut by 3 bases and J by 2 bases, with 11 bases left in between. The CDR3 length is 14 residues. CDR3 sequence: CASSFGGAAYEQYF. CDR3 in DNA: TGTGCCAGCAGTTTTGGCGGGGCGGCCTACGAGCAGTACTTC.